Listed below are T cell receptor beta chains from one sample, sequenced in a study of cytomegalovirus exposure and HLA in healthy donors. Using immunoSEQ multiplex PCR, the repertoire was profiled, and TCRdb retains in-frame clones only, with some absent. The data contain approximately 280,000 clones, just over 85% of them singletons. Material: PBMCs. These receptors were obtained from a man aged 40-55 years in good health and CMV-seropositive. The CDR3 runs from the conserved cysteine through the conserved F or W. Each record gives: V gene, CDR3 protein.

>TRBV19
CASSILVGLAGLGTGELFF
>TRBV7-6
CASSLVDGGNSYEQYF
>TRBV4-2
CASSLGQFGTEAFF
>TRBV28
CASSLRTMNTEAFF
>TRBV2
CASSESYLRNTQYF
>TRBV21-1
CASSSVEQYF
>TRBV7-2
CASSSDRGTYNEQFF
>TRBV29-1
CSALPDLAGYNEQFF
>TRBV7-9
CASSLLRQQETQYF
>TRBV9
CASSQGAEAYYGYTF
>TRBV13
CASSSSGRDTYEQYF
>TRBV19
CASSVGQGGEQFF
>TRBV6-5
CASSYGRFQTQYF
>TRBV19
CASSTSGRVYEQYF
>TRBV27
CASSWNRDTEAFF
>TRBV9
CASSANPGQSNEQFF
>TRBV7-9
CASSPRLARTDEQYF
>TRBV18
CASSIGLAGEEQFF
>TRBV7-2
CASSSGLQETQYF
>TRBV7-9
CASSLGGSGSNQPQHF
>TRBV7-9
CSSSEGQGASYEQYF
>TRBV5-1
CASSLEPEISTDTQYF
>TRBV5-1
CASSRGGTEKTQYF
>TRBV7-2
CASSLAAGTGGGTEAFF
>TRBV5-1
CASSLVAGTDTQYF
>TRBV19
CASSITPTGPTDTQYF
>TRBV29-1
CSVEDREQGGSEQYF
>TRBV27
CASSPTGGVSSYEQYF
>TRBV28
CASKGTGHSNQPQHF
>TRBV27
CASSFSRLAGEADTQYF
>TRBV4-1
CASSPGLRQGASNQPQHF
>TRBV19
CASQGRLEQYF
>TRBV5-5
CASSWTGLEQYF
>TRBV2
CASRLAGTSEQFF
>TRBV4-1
CASSQETGITRYTEAFF
>TRBV6-5
CASRPGQGNQPQHF
>TRBV5-4
CASSGGQANTEAFF